This is a list of T cell receptor beta chains from one sample in a study of T cells in Graves' hyperthyroidism and ophthalmopathy. TCRdb re-called the multiplex PCR reads with MiXCR, one entry per CDR3 protein. Among over 250,000 distinct CDR3 sequences listed, under 30% were seen once. Sequenced sample: blood. These receptors originate from a middle-aged man with Graves' hyperthyroidism that later progressed to Graves' ophthalmopathy. Both conserved end residues are part of each CDR3. D genes are given only for firm matches. Clone size is shown for a subset of rows, as once, few, many or a class of expanded clone.

D	V	J	size	CDR3	DNA
NA	TRBV10-2	TRBJ2-7	many	CASSDGGRDREQYF	TGCGCCAGCAGCGATGGCGGTAGGGACCGCGAGCAGTACTTC
NA	TRBV2	TRBJ2-7	many	CASSEDRTAEQYF	TGTGCCAGCAGTGAAGACCGCACAGCCGAGCAGTACTTC
NA	TRBV15	TRBJ1-1	NA	CATSRDYVENTEAFF	TGTGCCACCAGCAGAGATTATGTGGAGAACACTGAAGCTTTCTTT
TRBD1	TRBV20-1	TRBJ1-2	NA	CSADRGAVDYGYTF	TGCAGTGCGGACAGGGGAGCAGTTGACTATGGCTACACCTTC
NA	TRBV6-1	TRBJ1-2	many	CASSDAGLQNYGYTF	TGTGCCAGCAGTGATGCAGGGTTGCAGAACTATGGCTACACCTTC
NA	TRBV6-1	TRBJ1-1	NA	CASRRGGSEAFF	TGTGCCAGCAGGCGCGGGGGGTCTGAAGCTTTCTTT
NA	TRBV25-1	TRBJ2-3	many	CASSDRAGTDTQYF	TGTGCCAGCAGTGACAGGGCGGGCACAGATACGCAGTATTTT
TRBD1	TRBV7-2	TRBJ2-7	NA	CASSFSSGQSYEQYF	TGTGCCAGCAGCTTCTCCTCGGGACAGAGCTACGAGCAGTACTTC
NA	TRBV24-1	TRBJ2-2	many	CATSDLRQANTGELFF	TGTGCCACCAGTGATTTGAGGCAGGCGAACACCGGGGAGCTGTTTTTT
NA	TRBV12-3/TRBV12-4	TRBJ2-2	NA	CASSLGGRGATGELFF	TGTGCCAGCAGTTTGGGCGGCAGGGGAGCCACCGGGGAGCTGTTTTTT
NA	TRBV2	TRBJ2-7	many	CASSASEAEYEQYF	TGTGCCAGCAGTGCAAGCGAAGCAGAGTACGAGCAGTACTTC
NA	TRBV29-1	TRBJ1-1	NA	CSVEVNGARETEAFF	TGCAGCGTTGAAGTGAACGGGGCGCGGGAGACTGAAGCTTTCTTT
TRBD2	TRBV5-1	TRBJ2-2	many	CASSPTSGNTGELFF	TGCGCCAGCAGCCCGACTAGCGGCAACACCGGGGAGCTGTTTTTT
TRBD1	TRBV6-2/TRBV6-3	TRBJ2-7	NA	CASSRQGNAVEQYF	TGTGCCAGCAGCAGACAGGGGAATGCTGTCGAGCAGTACTTC
NA	TRBV30	TRBJ2-7	many	CAWGRISSYEQYF	TGTGCCTGGGGTAGGATAAGCTCCTACGAGCAGTACTTC
NA	TRBV29-1	TRBJ2-7	many	CSVIERGTYEQYF	TGCAGCGTAATAGAGCGTGGAACCTACGAGCAGTACTTC
NA	TRBV4-1	TRBJ2-5	many	CASSQPRQQETQYF	TGCGCCAGCAGCCAACCGAGACAGCAAGAGACCCAGTACTTC
NA	TRBV19	TRBJ1-1	many	CASSIEVLSRTEAFF	TGTGCCAGTAGTATAGAGGTTTTGTCGCGGACTGAAGCTTTCTTT
NA	TRBV9	TRBJ2-7	many	CASSGFGGSSYEQYF	TGTGCCAGCAGCGGTTTTGGCGGCAGCTCCTACGAGCAGTACTTC
TRBD2	TRBV29-1	TRBJ2-5	many	CSVDIGGVETQYF	TGCAGCGTTGACATTGGGGGGGTAGAGACCCAGTACTTC
NA	TRBV5-1	TRBJ2-5	many	CASSLLSVQETQYF	TGCGCCAGCAGCTTGCTGTCAGTCCAAGAGACCCAGTACTTC
NA	TRBV20-1	TRBJ1-1	NA	CSAYDTEAFF	TGCAGTGCTTACGACACTGAAGCCTTCTTT
TRBD1	TRBV15	TRBJ1-1	NA	CATSRGGQVNTEAFF	TGTGCCACCAGCAGAGGTGGACAGGTGAACACTGAAGCTTTCTTT
TRBD1	TRBV6-2/TRBV6-3	TRBJ1-1	many	CASSYSRDRVRVNTEAFF	TGTGCCAGCAGTTACTCGAGGGACAGGGTTCGGGTGAACACTGAAGCTTTCTTT
TRBD2	TRBV7-2	TRBJ2-7	many	CASSQLAGASYEQYF	TGTGCCAGCAGCCAACTAGCGGGTGCTTCCTACGAGCAGTACTTC
TRBD1	TRBV20-1	TRBJ2-7	many	CSADRTGRYEQYF	TGCAGTGCTGACAGGACAGGCCGCTACGAGCAGTACTTC
TRBD2	TRBV13	TRBJ2-7	few	CASSPNREALYEQYF	TGTGCCAGCAGCCCCAACCGGGAGGCCCTCTACGAGCAGTACTTC
NA	TRBV12-3/TRBV12-4	TRBJ2-5	many	CASSLRASALQETQYF	TGTGCCAGCAGTTTAAGGGCTAGCGCACTCCAAGAGACCCAGTACTTC